This T cell receptor beta chain stems from a study of CD8 T cells in ankylosing spondylitis. TCRdb re-analysed the 5' RACE reads in MiXCR, keeping a single row per CDR3 protein. The data contain around 330,000 distinct CDR3 sequences, 11% of them seen just once; the ten biggest clones take up roughly a tenth. This clonotype was seen many times. Its antigen is not known. CDR3 length: 13 residues. J was trimmed by 1 base and V by 9 bases; bases with no gene match: 6. Germline lookup yields CDR1 SGHRS and CDR2 YFSETQ. General study findings and limits: Reported data indicate significant enrichment of disease-linked clones within matched ankylosing spondylitis synovial fluid. Certain motif variants had earlier appeared in reactive arthritis synovial fluid and blood. Disease-linked clones bore a CD8+ phenotype, appearing relatively rarely in peripheral blood.

The sequence was collected from a female donor with ankylosing spondylitis or in good health (not recorded which). V and J are TRBV5-1 and TRBJ2-5; 7 nucleotides agree with TRBD1. The sequencing input was blood, either unsorted or a sorted T cell fraction (not recorded which). This CDR3 reads CATTGQSQETQYF. CDR3 nucleotides: TGCGCCACCACGGGACAGAGCCAAGAGACCCAGTACTTC.